Listed below are T cell receptor beta chains from one sample, sequenced in a study of shared clonotypes between healthy human individuals. The method was immunoSEQ multiplex PCR; TCRdb's version includes in-frame clones alone and lacks a portion of them. Of some 2,500,000 clones in the sample, over 85% were seen once. Sequencing was done on a sample of naive CD4+ T cells from PBMCs. The receptors come from a man between 18 and 29 years old in good health. Some clones in this sample may be carry-over from other donors' samples. CDR3s include the opening cysteine and the closing phenylalanine or tryptophan. A D gene is named only where the DNA matches it firmly. Clone size is not always given. Where it is, it says once, few, many or a class for expanded clones.

TRBJ1-1 . 15 . TRBV18 TGTGCCAGCTCACCTCTACGGTCCGTGGACACTGAAGCTTTCTTT CASSPLRSVDTEAFF
TRBJ2-5 once 18 TRBD2 TRBV10-2 TGCGCCAGCAGTGCATACGGGACTAGCGGGAGGGCCAGGAAGACCCAGTACTTC CASSAYGTSGRARKTQYF
TRBJ2-5 . 11 . TRBV20-1 TGCAGTGCTACAAAGGGTGGGACCCAGTACTTC CSATKGGTQYF
TRBJ2-1 . 15 TRBD2 TRBV6-6 TGTGCCAGCAGCCGACTAGCGGGCGTAGGGAATGAGCAGTTCTTC CASSRLAGVGNEQFF
TRBJ2-6 . 14 . TRBV28 TGTGCCAGCAGTTCCCCGGGGGGGGCCAACGTCCTGACTTTC CASSSPGGANVLTF
TRBJ2-3 . 16 TRBD2 TRBV7-2 TGTGCCAGCAGCTTAGGCGGGAGAGGGGGCACAGATACGCAGTATTTT CASSLGGRGGTDTQYF
TRBJ2-7 . 12 . TRBV4-1 TGCGCCAGCAGCCCGGAACAGGGCGAGCAGTACTTC CASSPEQGEQYF
TRBJ2-7 . 14 . TRBV2 TGTGCCAGCAGTGATCAGGGGCTTGGGTACGAGCAGTACTTC CASSDQGLGYEQYF
TRBJ1-5 . 12 TRBD1 TRBV9 TGTGCCAGCAGCGTGATCAGGGGGTTTTCGCATTTT CASSVIRGFSHF
TRBJ1-2 . 13 TRBD1 TRBV28 TGTGCCAGCACCCTACAGGGGGCCTATGGCTACACCTTC CASTLQGAYGYTF
TRBJ2-7 . 17 . TRBV21-1 TGTGCCAGCAGCAAAGGATACAGGGTAGCGAAGGGAGTCGAGCAGTACTTC CASSKGYRVAKGVEQYF
TRBJ2-7 . 14 . TRBV28 TGTGCCAGCACCACCGCCCGGGACATCTACGAGCAGTACTTC CASTTARDIYEQYF
TRBJ2-2 . 14 . TRBV9 TGTGCCAGCAGCGCCCGGACCCTGTTTGGGGAGCTGTTTTTT CASSARTLFGELFF
TRBJ2-5 . 20 TRBD2 TRBV28 TGTGCCAGCAGTTTACCCAACCCCTTATTAGCGGGAGATTTGCGAGAGACCCAGTACTTC CASSLPNPLLAGDLRETQYF
TRBJ1-5 . 14 . TRBV19 TGTGCCAGTAGTATCGGGAGAAGCAATCAGCCCCAGCATTTT CASSIGRSNQPQHF
TRBJ2-1 . 13 . TRBV12-1 TGTGCCGGACGACTAGGAGTCTACAATGAGCAGTTCTTC CAGRLGVYNEQFF
TRBJ2-5 . 18 TRBD1 TRBV4-1 TGCGCCAGCAGCCTGGCCGGGACAGGGGGGATTGGGCAAGAGACCCAGTACTTC CASSLAGTGGIGQETQYF
TRBJ2-7 . 16 . TRBV9 TGTGCCAGCAGCGAATCGTGGGACCTTATGACCTACGAGCAGTACTTC CASSESWDLMTYEQYF
TRBJ1-1 once 15 . TRBV12-5 TGTGCTAGTGGTCCCCTCTTCCCCGCGGCGACTGAAGCTTTCTTT CASGPLFPAATEAFF
TRBJ2-7 . 14 . TRBV7-8 TGTGCCAGCAGCTTAGTTGCAGGGACCTACGAGCAGTACTTC CASSLVAGTYEQYF
TRBJ2-1 . 16 . TRBV25-1 TGTGCCAGCAGCCTAAGGGGGGGCTCAACCTACAATGAGCAGTTCTTC CASSLRGGSTYNEQFF
TRBJ1-1 . 14 TRBD1 TRBV15 TGTGCCACCAGCCTTATCACAGGGGCCACTGAAGCTTTCTTT CATSLITGATEAFF
TRBJ2-2 . 14 . TRBV6-1 TGTGCCAGCAGTGGGTCCGGAGGCACCGGGGAGCTGTTTTTT CASSGSGGTGELFF
TRBJ1-2 few 13 . TRBV30 TGTGCCTGGAGCCTACAGGGTCGGAATGGCTACACCTTC CAWSLQGRNGYTF
TRBJ2-2 . 17 TRBD2 TRBV7-2 TGTGCCAGCAGCTTAAACCCAGCGGGAGGAAACACCGGGGAGCTGTTTTTT CASSLNPAGGNTGELFF
TRBJ2-5 . 16 TRBD2 TRBV11-1 TGTGCCAGCAGCTTAGCCCCGACTAGCGGCCAAGAGACCCAGTACTTC CASSLAPTSGQETQYF
TRBJ1-2 . 14 . TRBV5-8 TGTGCCAGCAGCCCCCGGGACTTTAACTATGGCTACACCTTC CASSPRDFNYGYTF
TRBJ2-7 . 14 . TRBV5-4 TGTGCCAGCAGCGTAAGACCGGACCACTACGAGCAGTACTTC CASSVRPDHYEQYF
TRBJ1-5 . 14 . TRBV6-5 TGTGCCAGCACGGCCTTTAATAGCAATCAGCCCCAGCATTTT CASTAFNSNQPQHF
TRBJ1-2 . 15 . TRBV27 TGTGCCAGCAGTACCGCCTCCACAGATAACTATGGCTACACCTTC CASSTASTDNYGYTF
TRBJ2-1 once 16 TRBD2 TRBV28 TGTGCCAGCAAGAAAGCCCTAGCGGGAGGAAAAAATGAGCAGTTCTTC CASKKALAGGKNEQFF
TRBJ2-7 . 13 . TRBV5-4 TGTGCCAGCAGCCCCGGGGGACCCTACGAGCAGTACTTC CASSPGGPYEQYF
TRBJ2-7 . 15 TRBD2 TRBV30 TGTGCCTGGAGTCCCGGACTAGCGGTCCTCTACGAGCAGTACTTC CAWSPGLAVLYEQYF
TRBJ1-2 . 16 . TRBV19 TGTGCCAGTAGTTTCATCCGGGGAGGTACTAACTATGGCTACACCTTC CASSFIRGGTNYGYTF
TRBJ2-2 . 13 . TRBV5-1 TGCGCCAGCAGCCGCCTGTCCGAAGGGGAGCTGTTTTTT CASSRLSEGELFF
TRBJ2-3 . 17 TRBD2 TRBV5-1 TGCGCCAGCAGCTTGTCTCTTAGCGGGAGGGGGACAGATACGCAGTATTTT CASSLSLSGRGTDTQYF
TRBJ2-6 . 14 . TRBV9 TGTGCCAGCAGCGAGAGGGGAGGGGCCAACGTCCTGACTTTC CASSERGGANVLTF
TRBJ2-3 . 14 . TRBV11-3 TGTGCCAGCAGCTCGCCGACGGAAACAGATACGCAGTATTTT CASSSPTETDTQYF
TRBJ2-5 . 13 . TRBV6-5 TGTGCCAGCAGCGGCAGCTCAGAAGAGACCCAGTACTTC CASSGSSEETQYF
TRBJ2-3 once 18 TRBD2 TRBV5-6 TGTGCCAGCAGCTTGGCGACTAGCGGGCAAGGGAGGACAGATACGCAGTATTTT CASSLATSGQGRTDTQYF
TRBJ1-1 few 12 . TRBV7-9 TGTGCCAGCAGCTTAAGGGGTTATGAAGCTTTCTTT CASSLRGYEAFF
TRBJ1-4 . 15 . TRBV19 TGTGCCAGTAGTATTAGAAGATTCTCTAATGAAAAACTGTTTTTT CASSIRRFSNEKLFF
TRBJ2-1 . 17 TRBD2 TRBV15 TGTGCCACCAGCAGAGAATTGCGGCGGGAGGGCTTCAATGAGCAGTTCTTC CATSRELRREGFNEQFF
TRBJ2-4 . 16 . TRBV5-1 TGCGCCAGCAGCTGGGGACTGCTACTAGCCAAAAACATTCAGTACTTC CASSWGLLLAKNIQYF